The 5 T cell receptor beta chains reported below all come from one sample, sequenced in a study of glioma-infiltrating T cells. Amplification of TCR alpha and beta CDR3 regions from RNA used iRepertoire nested multiplex PCR. TCRdb re-called the multiplex PCR reads through MiXCR, storing one row per CDR3 protein. The top ten hold about 40% of the sample, which has more than 95,000 distinct CDR3 sequences, around 28% seen once. Sequencing used glioma tissue, nonneoplastic brain tissue, or PBMCs (not recorded which). All receptors come from a human donor with low-grade glioma or glioblastoma, undergoing nonglioma brain surgery, or in good health (not recorded which).

Regarding this clonotype: This may be a read error, as it is one base from a much larger clone. The V gene is TRBV20-1, the J gene TRBJ2-5; 7 positions agree with TRBD1. CDR1 is DFQATT and CDR2 is SNEGSKA in the germline V gene (reference sequence). The CDR3 consists of 15 residues. DNA of the CDR3: TGCAGTGCTAGAGATCGTCGGGACAGTGAAGAGAACCAGTACTTC. It specifies CSARDRRDSEENQYF.

The chain is built from TRBV7-3 and TRBJ2-7, with TRBD1 identical over 9 bases. In germline, CDR1 is SGHTA, CDR2 FQGTGA. The CDR3 covers 17 residues. The trim removed 4 bases at V and 3 bases at J, leaving 13 bases unmatched. CDR3 in amino acids: CASSWFGTGSGNYEQYF. CDR3 sequence (DNA): TGTGCCAGCAGCTGGTTCGGGACAGGGTCCGGTAACTACGAGCAGTACTTC.

The chain couples TRBV18 to TRBJ2-5; weak D call: TRBD2 (5 bases). The V gene's germline CDR1 is KGHSH and CDR2 LQKENI. The CDR3 spans 15 residues. V gave up 1 base and J gave up 0 bases, with 9 bases separating them. Here the CDR3 reads CASSPLPGDQETQYF. CDR3 bases: TGTGCCAGCTCACCACTCCCCGGGGACCAAGAGACCCAGTACTTC.

This clonotype showed up many times. The V call is TRBV20-1, the J call TRBJ1-5, with a tentative D call TRBD1 (5 bases). CDR3 length: 14 residues. V was shortened by 2 bases and J by 3 bases, with 11 bases between the two germline ends. CDR1 is DFQATT and CDR2 is SNEGSKA in the germline V gene (reference sequence). The CDR3 bases are TGCAGTGCTAGACGGGGCGAGGACAATCAGCCCCAGCATTTT. Translation: CSARRGEDNQPQHF.

Of note for this clonotype: A read error is possible here, since a much larger clone lies one base away. The chain uses TRBV7-3 and TRBJ2-5; D remains unclear. The CDR3 length is 14 residues. Trimming left V 4 bases short and J 5 bases short, with 14 bases between. Germline CDR1 is SGHTA and CDR2 is FQGTGA. The DNA of the CDR3 is TGTGCCAGCAGCTCAATCGGCGGCGAGGAGACCCAGTACTTC. Translation gives CASSSIGGEETQYF. The whole variable domain, filled in from reference TRBV7-3 and TRBJ2-5, reads GAGVSQTPSNKVTEKGKYVELRCDPISGHTALYWYRQSLGQGPEFLIYFQGTGAADDSGLPNDRFFAVRPEGSVSTLKIQRTERGDSAVYLCASSSIGGEETQYFGPGTRLLVL.